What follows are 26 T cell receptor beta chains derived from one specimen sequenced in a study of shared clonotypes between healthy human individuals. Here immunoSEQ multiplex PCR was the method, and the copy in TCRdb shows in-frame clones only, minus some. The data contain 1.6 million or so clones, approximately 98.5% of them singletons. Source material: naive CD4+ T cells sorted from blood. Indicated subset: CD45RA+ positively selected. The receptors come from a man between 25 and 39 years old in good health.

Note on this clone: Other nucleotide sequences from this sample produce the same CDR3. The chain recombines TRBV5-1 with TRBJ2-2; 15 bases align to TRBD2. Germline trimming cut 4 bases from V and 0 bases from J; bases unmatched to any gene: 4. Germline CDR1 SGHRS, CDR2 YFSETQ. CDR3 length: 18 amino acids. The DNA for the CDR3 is TGCGCCAGCAGCGGGGGACTAGCGGGAGGCACGAACACCGGGGAGCTGTTTTTT. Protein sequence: CASSGGLAGGTNTGELFF. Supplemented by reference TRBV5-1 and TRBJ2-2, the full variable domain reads KAGVTQTPRYLIKTRGQQVTLSCSPISGHRSVSWYQQTPGQGLQFLFEYFSETQRNKGNFPGRFSGRQFSNSRSEMNVSTLELGDSALYLCASSGGLAGGTNTGELFFGEGSRLTVL.

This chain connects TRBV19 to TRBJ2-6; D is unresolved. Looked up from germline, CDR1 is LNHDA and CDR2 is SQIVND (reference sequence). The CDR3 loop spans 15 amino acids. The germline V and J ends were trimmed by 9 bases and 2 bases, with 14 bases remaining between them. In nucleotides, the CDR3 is TGTGCCAGCACCCCCCAAAGCCCTGGGGCCAACGTCCTGACTTTC. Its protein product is CASTPQSPGANVLTF.

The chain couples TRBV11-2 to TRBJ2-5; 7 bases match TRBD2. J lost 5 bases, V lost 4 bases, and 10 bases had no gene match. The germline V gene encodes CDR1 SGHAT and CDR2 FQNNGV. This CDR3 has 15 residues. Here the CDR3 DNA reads TGTGCCAGCAGCTCAGGAGGGGAGGGCCGGGAGACCCAGTACTTC. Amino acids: CASSSGGEGRETQYF.

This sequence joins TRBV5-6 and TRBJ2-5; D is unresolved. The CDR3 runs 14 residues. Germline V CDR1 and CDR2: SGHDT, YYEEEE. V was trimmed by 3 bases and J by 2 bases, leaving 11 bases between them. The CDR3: CASSSPFGQETQYF. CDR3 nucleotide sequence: TGTGCCAGCAGCTCTCCATTTGGTCAAGAGACCCAGTACTTC.

CDR3 region: CASSLRQSQNTGELFF. CDR3 sequence (DNA): TGTGCCAGCAGCTTACGGCAGAGTCAGAACACCGGGGAGCTGTTTTTT. The chain is built from TRBV11-2 and TRBJ2-2, with D unresolved. CDR1 is SGHAT, CDR2 FQNNGV, per germline. Trimming pared 2 bases from V and 1 base from J, leaving 11 bases between. The CDR3 is 16 residues long.

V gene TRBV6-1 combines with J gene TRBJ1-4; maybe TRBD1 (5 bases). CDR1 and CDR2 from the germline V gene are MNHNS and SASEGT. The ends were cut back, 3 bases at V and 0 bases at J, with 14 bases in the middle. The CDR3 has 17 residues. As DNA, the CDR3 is TGTGCCAGCAGTGACTTTGCAGGGACGGCAACTAATGAAAAACTGTTTTTT. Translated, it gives CASSDFAGTATNEKLFF.

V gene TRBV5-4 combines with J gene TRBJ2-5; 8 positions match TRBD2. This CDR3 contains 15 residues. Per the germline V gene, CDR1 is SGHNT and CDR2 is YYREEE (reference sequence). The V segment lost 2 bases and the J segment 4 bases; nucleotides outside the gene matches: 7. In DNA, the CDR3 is TGTGCCAGCAGCTTAGTAGGGGCGGGAGGAGAGACCCAGTACTTC. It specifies CASSLVGAGGETQYF.

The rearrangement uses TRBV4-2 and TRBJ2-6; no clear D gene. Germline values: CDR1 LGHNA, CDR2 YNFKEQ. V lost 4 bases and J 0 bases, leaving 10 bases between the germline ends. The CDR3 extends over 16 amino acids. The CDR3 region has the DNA TGTGCCAGCAGCCCCGAAGTCGCCTCTGGGGCCAACGTCCTGACTTTC. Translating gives CASSPEVASGANVLTF.

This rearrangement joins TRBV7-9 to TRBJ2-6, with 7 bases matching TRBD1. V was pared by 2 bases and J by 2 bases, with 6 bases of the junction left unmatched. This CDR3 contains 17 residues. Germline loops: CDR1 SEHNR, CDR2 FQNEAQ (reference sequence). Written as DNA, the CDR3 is TGTGCCAGCAGCTTATTCTCTCAGGGGGCTGGGGCCAACGTCCTGACTTTC. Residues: CASSLFSQGAGANVLTF.

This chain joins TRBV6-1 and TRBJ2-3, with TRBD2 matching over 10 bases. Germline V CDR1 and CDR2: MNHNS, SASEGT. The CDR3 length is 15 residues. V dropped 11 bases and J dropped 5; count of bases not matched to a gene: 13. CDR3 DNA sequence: TGTGCCGCCGACCCGATAGCGGGAGGACGAGATACGCAGTATTTT. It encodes CAADPIAGGRDTQYF.

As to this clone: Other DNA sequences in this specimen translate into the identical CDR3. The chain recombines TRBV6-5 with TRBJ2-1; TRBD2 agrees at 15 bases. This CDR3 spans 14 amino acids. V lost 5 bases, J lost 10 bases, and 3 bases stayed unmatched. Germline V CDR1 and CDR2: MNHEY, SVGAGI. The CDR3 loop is CASSPGLAGGEQFF. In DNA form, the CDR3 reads TGTGCCAGCAGTCCGGGACTAGCGGGAGGCGAGCAGTTCTTC.

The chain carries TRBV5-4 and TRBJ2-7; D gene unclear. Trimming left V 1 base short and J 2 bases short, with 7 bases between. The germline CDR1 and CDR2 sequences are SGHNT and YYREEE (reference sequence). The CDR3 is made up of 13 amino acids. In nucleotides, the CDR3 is TGTGCCAGCAGCTTGATAGGTACCTACGAGCAGTACTTC. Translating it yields CASSLIGTYEQYF. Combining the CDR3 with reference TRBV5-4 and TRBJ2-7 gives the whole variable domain ETGVTQSPTHLIKTRGQQVTLRCSSQSGHNTVSWYQQALGQGPQFIFQYYREEENGRGNFPPRFSGLQFPNYSSELNVNALELDDSALYLCASSLIGTYEQYFGPGTRLTVT.

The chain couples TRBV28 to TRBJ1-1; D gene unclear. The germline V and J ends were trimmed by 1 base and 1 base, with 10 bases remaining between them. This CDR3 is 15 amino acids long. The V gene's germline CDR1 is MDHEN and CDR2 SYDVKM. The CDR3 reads CASSLYSGKNTEAFF. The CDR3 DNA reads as TGTGCCAGCAGTTTATATTCAGGAAAGAACACTGAAGCTTTCTTT.

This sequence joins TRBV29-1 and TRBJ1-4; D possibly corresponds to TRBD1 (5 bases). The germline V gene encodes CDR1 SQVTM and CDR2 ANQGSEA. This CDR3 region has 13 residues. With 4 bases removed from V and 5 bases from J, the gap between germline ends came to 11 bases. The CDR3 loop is CSVGDGMNEKLFF. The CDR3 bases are TGCAGCGTTGGGGACGGAATGAATGAAAAACTGTTTTTT.

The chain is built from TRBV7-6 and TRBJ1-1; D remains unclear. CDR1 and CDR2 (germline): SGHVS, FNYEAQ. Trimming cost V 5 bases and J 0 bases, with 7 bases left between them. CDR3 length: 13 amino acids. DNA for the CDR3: TGTGCCAGCAGCGTGGATTTGAACACTGAAGCTTTCTTT. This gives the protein CASSVDLNTEAFF.

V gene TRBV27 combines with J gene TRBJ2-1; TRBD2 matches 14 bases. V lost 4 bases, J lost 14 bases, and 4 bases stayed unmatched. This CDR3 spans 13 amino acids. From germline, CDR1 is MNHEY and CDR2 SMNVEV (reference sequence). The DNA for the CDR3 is TGTGCCAGCAGTTCGGGACTAGCGGGAGCCGAGTTCTTC. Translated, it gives CASSSGLAGAEFF.

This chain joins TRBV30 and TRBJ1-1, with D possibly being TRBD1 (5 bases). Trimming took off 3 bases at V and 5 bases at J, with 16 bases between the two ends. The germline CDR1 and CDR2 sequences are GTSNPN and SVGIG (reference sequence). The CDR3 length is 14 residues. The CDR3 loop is CAWSLWQGGTEAFF. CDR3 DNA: TGTGCCTGGAGCTTGTGGCAGGGAGGAACTGAAGCTTTCTTT.

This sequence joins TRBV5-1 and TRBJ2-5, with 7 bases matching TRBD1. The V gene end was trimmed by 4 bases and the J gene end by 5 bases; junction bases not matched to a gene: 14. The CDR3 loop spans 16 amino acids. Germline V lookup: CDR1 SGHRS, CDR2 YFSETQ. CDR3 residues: CASSPGLTGPMETQYF. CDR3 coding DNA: TGCGCCAGCAGCCCCGGGCTGACAGGGCCCATGGAGACCCAGTACTTC.

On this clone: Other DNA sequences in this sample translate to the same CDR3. CDR3 in DNA: TGCGCCAGCAGCCTCCCGGCAGAGACCCAGTACTTC. Encoded protein: CASSLPAETQYF. The chain employs TRBV5-1 and TRBJ2-5; D not certain. The V gene lost 4 bases and the J gene lost 4 bases, with 8 bases spanning the gap. The V gene's germline CDR1 is SGHRS and CDR2 YFSETQ. This CDR3 spans 12 amino acids.

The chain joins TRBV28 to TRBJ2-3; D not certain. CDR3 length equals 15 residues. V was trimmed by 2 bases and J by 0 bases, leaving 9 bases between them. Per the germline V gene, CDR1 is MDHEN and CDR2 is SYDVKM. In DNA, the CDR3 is TGTGCCAGCAGTTTACTCGGCAGCAGCACAGATACGCAGTATTTT. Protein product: CASSLLGSSTDTQYF.

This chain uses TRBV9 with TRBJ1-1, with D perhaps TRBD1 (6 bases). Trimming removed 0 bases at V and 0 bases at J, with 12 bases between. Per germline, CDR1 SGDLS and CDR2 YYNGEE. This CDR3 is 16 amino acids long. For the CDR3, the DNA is TGTGCCAGCAGCGTAGACGGACAGCATATGAACACTGAAGCTTTCTTT. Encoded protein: CASSVDGQHMNTEAFF.

The CDR3 DNA follows: TGTGCCAGCAGTGAAGCGAGGACTCCGTACACTGAAGCTTTCTTT. The encoded protein is CASSEARTPYTEAFF. This chain connects TRBV6-1 to TRBJ1-1; D is ambiguous. V was trimmed by 0 bases and J by 3 bases, leaving 11 bases between them. This CDR3 is built from 15 residues. The germline CDR1 and CDR2 sequences are MNHNS and SASEGT.

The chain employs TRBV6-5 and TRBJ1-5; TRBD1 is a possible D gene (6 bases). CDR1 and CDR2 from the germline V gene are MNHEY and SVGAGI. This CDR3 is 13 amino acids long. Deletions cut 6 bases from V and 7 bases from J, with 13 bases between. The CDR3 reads CASSRHRAQPQHF. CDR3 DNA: TGTGCCAGCAGCCGCCACAGGGCCCAGCCCCAGCATTTT.

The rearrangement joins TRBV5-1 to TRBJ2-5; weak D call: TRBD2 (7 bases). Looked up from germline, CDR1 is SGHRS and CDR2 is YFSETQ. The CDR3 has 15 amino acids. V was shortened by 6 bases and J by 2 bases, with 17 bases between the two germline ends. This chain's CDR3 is CASNSRGGGQETQYF. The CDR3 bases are TGCGCCAGCAACTCTAGGGGGGGCGGTCAAGAGACCCAGTACTTC.

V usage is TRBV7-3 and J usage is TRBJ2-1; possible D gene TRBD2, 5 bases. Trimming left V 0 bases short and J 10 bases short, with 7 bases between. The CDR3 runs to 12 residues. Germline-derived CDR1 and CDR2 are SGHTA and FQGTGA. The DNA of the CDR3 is TGTGCCAGCAGCTTAACCGGGGTGGAGCAGTTCTTC. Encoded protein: CASSLTGVEQFF.

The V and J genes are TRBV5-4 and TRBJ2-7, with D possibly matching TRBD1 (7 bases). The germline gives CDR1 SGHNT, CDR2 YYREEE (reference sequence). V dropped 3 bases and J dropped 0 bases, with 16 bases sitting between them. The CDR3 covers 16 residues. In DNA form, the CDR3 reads TGTGCCAGCAGCTCTGGGGGGACAGCTAGCTCCTACGAGCAGTACTTC. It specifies CASSSGGTASSYEQYF. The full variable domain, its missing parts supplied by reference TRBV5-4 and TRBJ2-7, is ETGVTQSPTHLIKTRGQQVTLRCSSQSGHNTVSWYQQALGQGPQFIFQYYREEENGRGNFPPRFSGLQFPNYSSELNVNALELDDSALYLCASSSGGTASSYEQYFGPGTRLTVT.